The 13 T cell receptor beta chains given below trace back to one sample, sequenced in a study of Ad26.COV2.S vaccination and SARS-CoV-2 variants. Noted treatment: around 19 received Ad26.COV2.S at low or high dose, single or two shots; several received placebo; per-sample allocation not given. After the first vaccine or placebo injection, samples were drawn on day 63. The protocol was immunoSEQ multiplex PCR, while the TCRdb copy is restricted to in-frame clones and leaves out a portion. The profile covers 240,000 or so clones, with 70% to 90% appearing a single time and 9.5% to 12% taken by the ten largest. The sequencing used peripheral blood, collected in a trial of Ad26.COV2.S vaccine versus placebo. The receptors here all came from a person between 18 and 60 years old who received the Ad26.COV2.S COVID-19 vaccine or a placebo.

The chain has TRBV24-1 and TRBJ2-1; TRBD2 might be the D (5 bases). V was pared by 0 bases and J by 9 bases, with 11 bases between. This CDR3 is 14 amino acids long. Per germline, CDR1 KGHDR and CDR2 SFDVKD. CDR3 nucleotides: TGTGCCACCAGTGATTTGCTCTTGGGAGTTGAGCAGTTCTTC. Translated, it gives CATSDLLLGVEQFF.

V usage is TRBV18 and J usage is TRBJ1-2; 7 bases line up with TRBD1. J was trimmed by 3 bases and V by 3 bases; bases with no gene match: 7. This CDR3 spans 15 amino acids. Germline V gene lookup returns CDR1 KGHSH and CDR2 LQKENI. The CDR3 loop is CASSPRQGVYYGYTF. The CDR3 nucleotides read TGTGCCAGCTCACCCAGACAGGGAGTATACTATGGCTACACCTTC.

As regards this clone: Other DNA sequences in the same sample also yield this CDR3. The V call is TRBV11-2, the J call TRBJ2-7, with D perhaps matching TRBD2 (6 bases). V lost 1 base, J lost 2 bases, and 9 bases lay in between. Germline V gene lookup returns CDR1 SGHAT and CDR2 FQNNGV. The CDR3 covers 14 residues. The CDR3 here is CASSLAGAPYEQYF. The CDR3 DNA sequence: TGTGCCAGCAGCTTAGCGGGAGCCCCCTACGAGCAGTACTTC.

In this sample, this clone turned up once. This chain links TRBV25-1 with TRBJ2-7; 8 bases are shared with TRBD1. This CDR3 contains 15 residues. Looked up from germline, CDR1 is MGHDK and CDR2 is SYGVNS. The V segment lost 1 base and the J segment 7 bases; nucleotides outside the gene matches: 9. CDR3 nucleotide sequence: TGTGCCAGCAGTGAATTGGGGCAGGGGGCGAGAGAGCAGTACTTC. Translated: CASSELGQGAREQYF.

The chain joins TRBV10-3 to TRBJ1-1; D is uncertain. V lost 1 base to trimming and J lost 10 bases, with 13 bases between them. The germline gives CDR1 ENHRY, CDR2 SYGVKD. This CDR3 region has 13 residues. CDR3 protein: CAISEFTPLAAFF. The CDR3 DNA follows: TGTGCCATCAGTGAGTTTACCCCCTTGGCAGCTTTCTTT.

The V gene is TRBV7-2, the J gene TRBJ2-3; 10 bases map to TRBD2. CDR1 and CDR2 from the germline V gene are SGHTA and FQGNSA. There are 17 residues in the CDR3. Trimming removed 3 bases from V and 4 bases from J; junction bases left unmatched: 10. CDR3: CASSLLSGRASADTQYF. The CDR3 DNA is TGTGCCAGCAGCTTGTTGAGCGGGAGGGCCAGCGCAGATACGCAGTATTTT.

The V call is TRBV7-2, the J call TRBJ1-1; no firm D call. The V end was cut by 5 bases, the J end by 0 bases, with 13 bases between. Germline-derived CDR1 and CDR2 are SGHTA and FQGNSA. This CDR3 region has 15 residues. CDR3 sequence (DNA): TGTGCCAGCAGCATGGAGAACAGATTGAACACTGAAGCTTTCTTT. Residues: CASSMENRLNTEAFF. The full variable domain, with the rest looked up from reference TRBV7-2 and TRBJ1-1, is GAGVSQSPSNKVTEKGKDVELRCDPISGHTALYWYRQSLGQGLEFLIYFQGNSAPDKSGLPSDRFSAERTGGSVSTLTIQRTQQEDSAVYLCASSMENRLNTEAFFGQGTRLTVV.

In DNA form, the CDR3 reads TGCGCCAGCTTCGGTGGACAGGGAGGGAACTATGGCTACACCTTC. It encodes CASFGGQGGNYGYTF. The chain links TRBV5-1 to TRBJ1-2, with 8 bases lining up with TRBD1. With 7 bases clipped from V and 2 bases from J, the junction kept 10 bases outside the gene matches. Germline loops: CDR1 SGHRS, CDR2 YFSETQ. This CDR3 spans 15 amino acids.

The J gene is TRBJ2-7, the V gene TRBV6-2 or TRBV6-3; TRBD1 is a possible D gene (5 bases). The germline V gene has CDR1 MNHEY and CDR2 SVGEGT. This CDR3 region has 13 residues. Trimming stripped 2 bases from V and 5 bases from J, with 10 bases between. CDR3: CASSYPRANEQYF. For the CDR3, the DNA is TGTGCCAGCAGTTACCCCAGGGCCAACGAGCAGTACTTC.

V and J are TRBV6-6 and TRBJ2-5; D might be TRBD2 (5 bases). V was clipped by 6 bases and J by 5 bases, with 16 bases between them. Germline assignment: CDR1 MNHNY and CDR2 SVGAGI (reference sequence). This CDR3 is built from 14 residues. This CDR3 is CASSFRNGGETQYF. In DNA form, the CDR3 reads TGTGCCAGCAGCTTCCGTAACGGAGGTGAGACCCAGTACTTC.

The CDR3 DNA sequence: TGTGCCAGCAGTTTAGAAAGCGGTCAGCCCCAGCATTTT. Its protein is CASSLESGQPQHF. The chain is built from TRBV27 and TRBJ1-5; D is ambiguous. Germline V gene lookup returns CDR1 MNHEY and CDR2 SMNVEV (reference sequence). The V gene lost 2 bases and the J gene lost 6 bases, with 8 bases spanning the gap. This CDR3 spans 13 amino acids.

V is TRBV7-3 and J is TRBJ1-5; possible D gene TRBD1, 6 bases. Germline assignment: CDR1 SGHTA and CDR2 FQGTGA. The ends were cut back, 8 bases at V and 3 bases at J, with 11 bases in the middle. The CDR3 totals 13 residues. CDR3 coding DNA: TGTGCCAGCGCGGGACAACCCAATCAGCCCCAGCATTTT. Translating it yields CASAGQPNQPQHF.

The rearrangement uses TRBV5-6 and TRBJ1-2; 9 nucleotides match TRBD1. V lost 0 bases and J lost 0; bases outside the gene matches: 6. This CDR3 spans 17 amino acids. Per the germline V gene, CDR1 is SGHDT and CDR2 is YYEEEE. The CDR3 sequence is CASSLGRGQGTNYGYTF. CDR3 nucleotide sequence: TGTGCCAGCAGCTTGGGACGGGGACAGGGAACTAACTATGGCTACACCTTC.